This T cell receptor beta chain was documented in a study of cytomegalovirus exposure and HLA in healthy donors. Study observations and caveats: A classifier reportedly called cytomegalovirus status with high sensitivity and specificity. In vitro assays verified that three CMV-associated chains recognized CMV antigens specifically. In a later analysis, roughly 17,000 TCR beta sequences were associated with HLA alleles at 0.05 false discovery rate. Researchers reported in a later analysis that a missense DCLRE1C variant was tied to TCR beta V- and J-gene trimming.

From germline, CDR1 is MDHEN and CDR2 SYDVKM. J was trimmed by 8 bases and V by 7 bases; bases with no gene match: 7. This CDR3 has 13 residues. PCR was performed using 60 Vbeta and 13 Jbeta primers. Assay: immunoSEQ multiplex PCR; the TCRdb copy retains only in-frame clones and omits some. This table holds under 300,000 clones, roughly 88% found once. With respect to this clone: Antigen unknown.

The receptor was isolated from a middle-aged man in good health and CMV-seropositive. V and J are TRBV28 and TRBJ1-4; 7 bases agree with TRBD1. The specimen was PBMCs. The CDR3 protein is CASNEGAEEKLFF. DNA for the CDR3: TGTGCCAGCAATGAGGGGGCGGAGGAAAAACTGTTTTTT.